This is a list of T cell receptor beta chains from one sample in a study of blood T cell repertoires in COVID-19. Libraries were prepared by immunoSEQ multiplex PCR; TCRdb keeps only in-frame clonotypes and omits some of them. The sample yields under 200,000 clones, about 86% seen once. Material for sequencing was peripheral blood. These receptors were obtained from a woman of 80 years or more in a cohort sampled during active or convalescent COVID-19. CDR3s include the opening cysteine and the closing phenylalanine or tryptophan. A D gene is named only where the DNA matches it firmly. Expanded clones get a size class; other rows say once, few or many, or leave the size out.

j_call v_call clone_size d_call cdr3_aa cdr3_nt
TRBJ2-3 TRBV5-6 NA TRBD1 CASSTQGQYPDTQYF TGTGCCAGCAGCACGCAGGGACAGTATCCAGATACGCAGTATTTT
TRBJ2-5 TRBV6-5 NA NA CASSPSIGYQETQYF TGTGCCAGCAGTCCATCCATCGGGTACCAAGAGACCCAGTACTTC
TRBJ1-6 TRBV11-3 NA NA CASSLVGVNSPLHF TGTGCCAGCAGCTTAGTGGGCGTTAATTCACCCCTCCACTTT
TRBJ2-3 TRBV11-2 NA TRBD2 CASSSFTGGLSDTQYF TGTGCCAGCAGCTCTTTCACGGGAGGGCTTTCAGATACGCAGTATTTT
TRBJ1-5 TRBV11-3 NA TRBD1 CASSSYEQGMSFQPQHF TGTGCCAGCAGCTCCTACGAACAGGGGATGAGTTTTCAGCCCCAGCATTTT
TRBJ1-1 TRBV11-2 NA NA CASSLSQGLSEAFF TGTGCCAGCAGCTTGAGTCAGGGGCTGTCTGAAGCTTTCTTT
TRBJ2-2 TRBV3-1/TRBV3-2 NA NA CASSQPSTGLTGELFF TGTGCCAGCAGCCAACCAAGTACAGGGTTGACCGGGGAGCTGTTTTTT
TRBJ1-3 TRBV5-5 NA NA CASRRTLSSGNTIYF TGTGCCAGCAGAAGGACATTAAGCTCTGGAAACACCATATATTTT
TRBJ1-2 TRBV5-1 NA TRBD1 CASSLVQGEVNGYTF TGCGCCAGCAGCTTGGTACAGGGGGAGGTAAATGGCTACACCTTC
TRBJ1-5 TRBV3-1/TRBV3-2 NA TRBD1 CASSQGQGGQPQHF TGTGCCAGCAGCCAGGGACAGGGGGGACAGCCCCAGCATTTT
TRBJ1-2 TRBV18 NA NA CASSPPGDYGYTF TGTGCCAGCTCACCCCCAGGGGATTATGGCTACACCTTC
TRBJ2-1 TRBV19 NA TRBD2 CASSALAGSRSYNEQFF TGTGCCAGTAGTGCACTAGCGGGGTCCCGCTCCTACAATGAGCAGTTCTTC
TRBJ1-1 TRBV19 NA NA CASSKGGNTEAFF TGTGCCAGTAGCAAAGGGGGGAACACTGAAGCTTTCTTT
TRBJ1-1 TRBV10-3 NA TRBD1 CAISRQGEGTEAFF TGTGCCATCAGTCGACAGGGTGAGGGCACTGAAGCTTTCTTT
TRBJ2-1 TRBV7-2 NA TRBD1 CASSLRGSALTGSYNEQFF TGTGCCAGCAGCTTAAGAGGGTCGGCTTTGACAGGGTCCTACAATGAGCAGTTCTTC
TRBJ1-5 TRBV28 NA NA CASSLAGGSNQPQHF TGTGCCAGCAGTTTAGCGGGGGGTAGCAATCAGCCCCAGCATTTT
TRBJ2-7 TRBV20-1 NA TRBD1 CSASGTVLPSYEQYF TGCAGTGCTAGTGGGACAGTACTTCCCTCCTACGAGCAGTACTTC
TRBJ2-7 TRBV6-5 NA TRBD2 CASSLGLAGAYEQYF TGTGCCAGCAGTTTGGGACTAGCGGGGGCCTACGAGCAGTACTTC
TRBJ2-7 TRBV6-5 NA NA CASSFEGGLNEQYF TGTGCCAGCAGTTTTGAGGGGGGGTTGAACGAGCAGTACTTC
TRBJ2-2 TRBV7-2 NA TRBD1 CASSLIQGAVGELFF TGTGCCAGCAGCTTAATACAGGGGGCCGTCGGGGAGCTGTTTTTT
TRBJ1-4 TRBV19 NA NA CASRSRDWGATNEKLFF TGTGCCAGTAGAAGCCGGGACTGGGGGGCAACTAATGAAAAACTGTTTTTT
TRBJ2-7 TRBV6-6 NA TRBD2 CASSPTSGGDKTHKTYEQYF TGTGCCAGCAGTCCGACTAGCGGGGGGGATAAGACCCACAAAACTTACGAGCAGTACTTC
TRBJ1-3 TRBV28 NA TRBD1 CASSLGGQGAYTIYF TGTGCCAGCAGTTTGGGTGGACAGGGGGCATACACCATATATTTT
TRBJ1-2 TRBV7-9 NA NA CASSLGRTDYGYTF TGTGCCAGCAGCTTAGGCCGGACAGATTATGGCTACACCTTC
TRBJ1-3 TRBV5-1 NA NA CASSPGGGAAGNTIYF TGCGCCAGCAGCCCCGGGGGGGGCGCGGCTGGAAACACCATATATTTT
TRBJ1-5 TRBV20-1 NA NA CSASDSSGISNQPQHF TGCAGTGCTAGTGATTCTTCAGGGATAAGCAATCAGCCCCAGCATTTT
TRBJ1-2 TRBV10-3 once NA CAIRRSIANYGYTF TGTGCCATCAGGAGGAGCATAGCTAACTATGGCTACACCTTC